Below are 28 T cell receptor beta chains sequenced from a single sample in a study of blood T cell repertoires in COVID-19. Assay used: immunoSEQ multiplex PCR; TCRdb lists only in-frame clones, some missing. The sample shows 200,000 to 250,000 clones, approximately 85% of them seen only once. The sample was PBMCs or T cells enriched from blood (not recorded which). These receptors all stem from a woman in her forties or fifties who had recovered from COVID-19.

This clone was picked up a small number of times. The chain uses TRBV28 and TRBJ1-5; tentative D call: TRBD1 (5 bases). The CDR3 length is 13 residues. V was cut by 10 bases and J by 6 bases, with 16 bases left in between. The germline CDR1 and CDR2 sequences are MDHEN and SYDVKM. In DNA form, the CDR3 reads TGTGCCATTACGGCGGGGGTGGGTCAGCCCCAGCATTTT. It encodes CAITAGVGQPQHF.

V and J are TRBV6-5 and TRBJ1-1; D gene unclear. Germline values: CDR1 MNHEY, CDR2 SVGAGI. The V end lost 6 bases, the J end lost 1 base, and 18 bases lay between the germline ends. The CDR3 is 16 residues long. The CDR3 spells CASRYLFGRENTEAFF. CDR3 bases: TGTGCCAGCAGATACCTTTTCGGACGGGAGAACACTGAAGCTTTCTTT.

Regarding this clone: At one end the junction does not follow the germline gene, possibly because of a read error. The chain recombines TRBV7-7 with TRBJ2-5, with TRBD2 identical over 7 bases. CDR1 and CDR2 (germline): SSHAT, FNYEAQ (reference sequence). This CDR3 contains 14 residues. This chain's CDR3 is CASSSQPGLRAQYF. The DNA for the CDR3 is TGTGCTAGCAGCAGTCAACCGGGACTAAGGGCCCAGTACTTC.

The chain recombines TRBV5-1 with TRBJ1-1; no clear D gene. There are 15 residues in the CDR3. The V end lost 3 bases, the J end lost 5 bases, and 17 bases lay between the germline ends. Germline V gives CDR1 SGHRS, CDR2 YFSETQ. CDR3 in amino acids: CASSSASGVWTEAFF. CDR3 nucleotides: TGCGCCAGCAGCTCCGCCTCCGGAGTTTGGACTGAAGCTTTCTTT.

This chain connects TRBV27 to TRBJ1-2; D gene ambiguous. The CDR3 loop spans 17 amino acids. V lost 0 bases to trimming and J lost 2 bases, with 16 bases between them. CDR1 MNHEY and CDR2 SMNVEV come from the germline V gene (reference sequence). CDR3 loop: CASSLSRVGGMNYGYTF. In nucleotides, the CDR3 is TGTGCCAGCAGTTTATCAAGGGTCGGAGGGATGAACTATGGCTACACCTTC.

This rearrangement joins TRBV24-1 to TRBJ1-5, with TRBD1 matching over 7 bases. Germline V gene sequence: CDR1 KGHDR, CDR2 SFDVKD. This CDR3 has 14 residues. V trimming: 3 bases; J trimming: 4 bases; junction bases outside the gene matches: 2. The CDR3 spells CATSDGTVNQPQHF. The CDR3 bases are TGTGCCACCAGTGATGGGACAGTGAATCAGCCCCAGCATTTT.

This chain links TRBV6-5 with TRBJ1-1; D is unresolved. With 6 bases removed from V and 2 bases from J, the gap between germline ends came to 16 bases. Germline-derived CDR1 and CDR2 are MNHEY and SVGAGI. The CDR3 extends over 15 amino acids. The CDR3 nucleotides read TGTGCCAGCAGATCGTTATTACAGCCTAACACTGAAGCTTTCTTT. This sequence encodes CASRSLLQPNTEAFF.

The rearrangement links TRBV18 to TRBJ1-1; D is uncertain. The CDR3 consists of 13 residues. Trimming stripped 6 bases from V and 0 bases from J, with 8 bases between. In germline, CDR1 is KGHSH, CDR2 LQKENI. The CDR3 here is CASSPQVNTEAFF. The CDR3 bases are TGTGCCAGCTCCCCCCAGGTGAACACTGAAGCTTTCTTT. The entire variable domain, with the rest obtained from reference TRBV18 and TRBJ1-1, is as follows: NAGVMQNPRHLVRRRGQEARLRCSPMKGHSHVYWYRQLPEEGLKFMVYLQKENIIDESGMPKERFSAEFPKEGPSILRIQQVVRGDSAAYFCASSPQVNTEAFFGQGTRLTVV.

The V gene is TRBV13, the J gene TRBJ2-2; 9 positions agree with TRBD1. This CDR3 contains 15 residues. Losses at the gene ends were 4 bases for V and 6 bases for J; bases not matched to a gene: 6. CDR1 and CDR2 (germline): PRHDT, FYEKMQ (reference sequence). In nucleotides, the CDR3 is TGTGCCAGCAGCTACGGGACAGGGATAGCCGGGGAGCTGTTTTTT. Amino acids: CASSYGTGIAGELFF.

CDR3 bases: TGTGCCAGCAGCTCCACAGACAATCTTAATAATTCACCCCTCCACTTT. Protein product: CASSSTDNLNNSPLHF. This chain uses TRBV7-9 with TRBJ1-6, with unresolved D. Germline CDR1 reads SEHNR; CDR2 reads FQNEAQ (reference sequence). V dropped 4 bases and J dropped 5 bases, with 15 bases sitting between them. This CDR3 has 16 amino acids.

The V gene is TRBV15, the J gene TRBJ2-2; D is undetermined. CDR1 LNHNV and CDR2 YYDKDF come from the germline V gene (reference sequence). Trimming removed 3 bases at V and 6 bases at J, with 11 bases between. CDR3 length equals 14 residues. CDR3 amino acids: CATSSLQQPGELFF. The CDR3 nucleotides read TGTGCCACCAGCAGCCTACAACAGCCCGGGGAGCTGTTTTTT.

The rearrangement joins TRBV11-2 to TRBJ2-7; 7 bases match TRBD1. J gave up 4 bases and V 5 bases, and 11 bases lay outside the gene matches. The germline CDR1 and CDR2 sequences are SGHAT and FQNNGV. This CDR3 comprises 15 residues. CDR3 DNA: TGTGCCAGCAGCGAAACGGGACAGCAAACGTACGAGCAGTACTTC. Its translation: CASSETGQQTYEQYF.

V and J are TRBV5-8 and TRBJ1-1, with D maybe TRBD1 (5 bases). V was cut by 0 bases and J by 6 bases, with 12 bases left in between. Germline V lookup: CDR1 SGHTS, CDR2 YDEGEE. The CDR3 runs to 14 residues. In nucleotides, the CDR3 is TGTGCCAGCAGCTTGGGCAGGGTGCGATCTGAAGCTTTCTTT. This encodes CASSLGRVRSEAFF.

The V call is TRBV28, the J call TRBJ1-5; D is ambiguous. There are 12 residues in the CDR3. Looked up from germline, CDR1 is MDHEN and CDR2 is SYDVKM. V was trimmed by 2 bases and J by 6 bases, leaving 5 bases between them. In nucleotides, the CDR3 is TGTGCCAGCAGTTTAGTCAGTCAGCCCCAGCATTTT. As protein: CASSLVSQPQHF.

The J gene is TRBJ2-5, the V gene TRBV3-1 (or the pseudogene TRBV3-2); a possible D gene is TRBD1 (5 bases). V was shortened by 0 bases and J by 5 bases, with 10 bases between the two germline ends. This CDR3 comprises 14 residues. In germline, CDR1 is LGHDT, CDR2 YNNKEL (reference sequence). CDR3 DNA sequence: TGTGCCAGCAGCCAAGATCCAGGGATGGAGACCCAGTACTTC. This gives the protein CASSQDPGMETQYF.

This rearrangement joins TRBV11-3 to TRBJ2-5; 7 bases are shared with TRBD2. Trimming removed 5 bases from V and 2 bases from J; junction bases left unmatched: 8. Per germline, CDR1 SGHNT and CDR2 YENEEA. This CDR3 is built from 15 residues. The CDR3 bases are TGTGCCAGCAGCCTTATTCTCGGGGGGCAAGAGACCCAGTACTTC. Protein product: CASSLILGGQETQYF.

This rearrangement joins TRBV11-3 to TRBJ1-1, with no clear D. The V gene lost 5 bases and the J gene lost 0 bases, with 19 bases spanning the gap. Per the germline V gene, CDR1 is SGHNT and CDR2 is YENEEA. The CDR3 is 17 amino acids. This CDR3 is CASSDNRSPVMNTEAFF. The DNA for the CDR3 is TGTGCCAGCAGCGACAACAGAAGTCCCGTTATGAACACTGAAGCTTTCTTT.

The chain carries TRBV4-3 and TRBJ1-2; D is unclear. This CDR3 comprises 18 residues. CDR1 is LGHNA, CDR2 YSLEER, per germline. The V end lost 1 base, the J end lost 7 bases, and 25 bases lay between the germline ends. The CDR3 is CASSQVKALGALLGGYTF. DNA of the CDR3: TGCGCCAGCAGCCAAGTAAAGGCCTTGGGAGCCCTTTTAGGTGGCTACACCTTC.

This rearrangement joins TRBV7-3 to TRBJ1-1; D is unresolved. Trimming removed 4 bases from V and 4 bases from J, with 13 bases in between. This CDR3 has 14 residues. The germline CDR1 and CDR2 sequences are SGHTA and FQGTGA. As DNA, the CDR3 is TGTGCCAGCAGCTCCCGCGCTCATGCCACTGAAGCTTTCTTT. Encoded protein: CASSSRAHATEAFF.

V usage is TRBV7-2 and J usage is TRBJ2-3; TRBD2 matches 10 bases. CDR1 is SGHTA, CDR2 FQGNSA, per germline. V lost 7 bases and J lost 3; bases outside the gene matches: 16. This CDR3 region has 18 residues. CDR3 bases: TGTGCCAGCACACCCAGGGCCAGCGGGAGGGCCCGGACAGATACGCAGTATTTT. Amino acids: CASTPRASGRARTDTQYF.

This clone was detected only a few times. CDR3 bases: TGTGCCAGCAGGGGGGACAGGGTGAAACTGTTTTTT. Residues: CASRGDRVKLFF. The rearrangement joins TRBV2 to TRBJ1-4; 9 bases line up with TRBD1. The CDR3 extends over 12 amino acids. The germline gives CDR1 SNHLY, CDR2 FYNNEI. Germline trimming cut 6 bases from V and 11 bases from J; bases unmatched to any gene: 4.

This sequence joins TRBV5-5 and TRBJ1-1; 8 nucleotides match TRBD1. Germline values: CDR1 SGHKS, CDR2 YYEKEE (reference sequence). The CDR3 is 19 amino acids. With V trimmed by 4 bases and J by 0 bases, 17 bases remained unmatched. DNA for the CDR3: TGTGCCAGCAGCAGGGGGCTCCGCGACAGGGGAGGTATGAACACTGAAGCTTTCTTT. Translating it yields CASSRGLRDRGGMNTEAFF.

The chain links TRBV28 to TRBJ2-7, with 7 bases identical to TRBD2. The J segment lost 5 bases and the V segment lost 5 bases, leaving 15 bases of the junction unmatched. Germline-derived CDR1 and CDR2 are MDHEN and SYDVKM. This CDR3 is built from 16 residues. This CDR3 reads CASSMFGAGSWNEQYF. The CDR3 nucleotides are TGTGCCAGCAGTATGTTTGGAGCGGGATCTTGGAACGAGCAGTACTTC.

This sequence joins TRBV19 and TRBJ2-7; 10 positions agree with TRBD2. Germline lookup yields CDR1 LNHDA and CDR2 SQIVND (reference sequence). The CDR3 contains 16 residues. J lost 2 bases, V lost 4 bases, and 8 bases had no gene match. CDR3 sequence reads: CASSTRTSGTAYEQYF. In DNA form, the CDR3 reads TGTGCCAGTAGTACCCGGACTAGCGGAACCGCCTACGAGCAGTACTTC.

The chain has TRBV7-9 and TRBJ2-7; 7 bases line up with TRBD2. Germline V gives CDR1 SEHNR, CDR2 FQNEAQ (reference sequence). The CDR3 totals 18 residues. V was clipped by 1 base and J by 7 bases; unmatched bases: 19. CDR3 bases: TGTGCCAGCAGCTTAGAATTCTCGCGGGCTAGCGGACCCCCGGAGCAGTACTTC. Protein: CASSLEFSRASGPPEQYF. Looking up the rest from reference TRBV7-9 and TRBJ2-7 gives the full variable domain: DTGVSQNPRHKITKRGQNVTFRCDPISEHNRLYWYRQTLGQGPEFLTYFQNEAQLEKSRLLSDRFSAERPKGSFSTLEIQRTEQGDSAMYLCASSLEFSRASGPPEQYFGPGTRLTVT.

V usage is TRBV6-6 and J usage is TRBJ2-2; tentative D call: TRBD2 (6 bases). CDR1 MNHNY and CDR2 SVGAGI come from the germline V gene (reference sequence). This CDR3 is 16 amino acids long. Trimming removed 5 bases from V and 4 bases from J, with 17 bases in between. CDR3 residues: CASSPKHSGSTGELFF. As DNA, the CDR3 is TGTGCCAGCAGTCCGAAGCATAGCGGATCCACCGGGGAGCTGTTTTTT.

This chain links TRBV28 with TRBJ2-2, with D perhaps TRBD1 (6 bases). There are 16 residues in the CDR3. CDR1 MDHEN and CDR2 SYDVKM come from the germline V gene. Trimming shortened V by 6 bases and J by 5 bases, and 19 bases separated the two germline ends. The CDR3 region has the DNA TGTGCCAGCAGGAAAGCCGGGACATGGGGAACCGGGGAGCTGTTTTTT. Its protein product is CASRKAGTWGTGELFF. The full variable domain, completed using reference TRBV28 and TRBJ2-2, is DVKVTQSSRYLVKRTGEKVFLECVQDMDHENMFWYRQDPGLGLRLIYFSYDVKMKEKGDIPEGYSVSREKKERFSLILESASTNQTSMYLCASRKAGTWGTGELFFGEGSRLTVL.

The rearrangement uses TRBV25-1 and TRBJ1-2, with TRBD1 matching 7 bases. Per germline, CDR1 MGHDK and CDR2 SYGVNS. The CDR3 is 13 residues long. The V gene end was trimmed by 6 bases and the J gene end by 4 bases; junction bases not matched to a gene: 5. CDR3 region: CASSPGQIYGYTF. DNA for the CDR3: TGTGCCAGCAGCCCGGGACAGATCTATGGCTACACCTTC.